This TCR beta chain is drawn from a study of CD8+ T cells in alopecia areata (dated 2018 in TCRdb). Turning to the overall study: The treated patients, all with moderate-to-severe alopecia areata, were enrolled in an open-label pilot trial of oral tofacitinib given at 5 to 10 mg twice daily. RNA was obtained with the PAXgene miRNA kit for fixed scalp, the miRNeasy kit for PBMCs, and the RNeasy kit for mouse skin. Tofacitinib was administered for 6 to 18 months, and 6 months of follow-up off drug were then conducted to assess delayed response and recurrence. Patients on tofacitinib were biopsied at baseline and after 4 and 24 weeks of treatment, and several of the patients also had a later scalp biopsy. immunoSEQ multiplex PCR using 35 Vbeta forward primers and 13 Jbeta reverse primers was used to amplify TCRbeta CDR3 regions. High-throughput TCRbeta sequencing was used to examine T cell clonal expansion in alopecia areata in both the C3H/HeJ mouse model and human patients. Scalp clonality was compared across normal scalp (n=4), patchy alopecia areata scalp (n=8), and alopecia totalis/universalis scalp (n=8). For the treated patients, the SALT score, which quantifies what percentage of scalp surface area is affected, served as the measure of disease severity. On the human side, TCRbeta sequencing was run on scalp tissue and on sorted CD4+ and CD8+ peripheral blood T cells from healthy controls and from alopecia areata patients with either patchy or totalis/universalis disease. Overall study outcomes, separate from this receptor: Tofacitinib significantly lowered scalp clonality and the number of expanded CD8+ clones among the top 100 scalp clones. Lesional scalp, especially in alopecia totalis/universalis, showed higher clonality and more expanded CD8+ clones than normal scalp, suggesting antigenic drive. Compared with mice, TCR sequences shared between patients were less clear, possibly partly because of HLA diversity across the patient population. Unlike mouse skin, which is dominated by gammadelta T cells, normal human skin has resident alphabeta T cells that are also sequenced, and this complicates analysis of the scalp TCR repertoire. The treated cohort was small, with a single nonresponder, so links between baseline CD8+ expansion and response need larger studies. During tofacitinib treatment, many expanded lesional clones remained in scalp and blood, and this persistence may partly explain relapse after treatment is stopped.

The germline ends are 11 bases apart after V is trimmed by 5 bases and J by 7 bases. The CDR3 numbers 12 residues from cysteine through phenylalanine. Only the CDR3 region is kept as DNA, spanning 36 bases read in frame from base 1. Via the germline V gene, CDR1 is MNHEY and CDR2 SVGAGI. Turning to this clone: No antigen is known for it. One base away there is no much larger clone; base qualities are not given.

The time point label, read with the paper, signifies: roughly 24 weeks on oral tofacitinib. The treatment or condition label here, explained by the study, means: oral pan-JAK inhibitor, 5-10 mg twice daily. Lesional scalp punch biopsies and peripheral blood were obtained from alopecia areata patients. PBMCs were isolated by density centrifugation and stained for CD3, CD4 and CD8, and CD4+ and CD8+ T cells were sorted on a FACSAria. Libraries were constructed by the immunoSEQ multiplex PCR assay. RNA was extracted from all samples and reverse transcribed into cDNA, which served as template for TCR sequencing. SuperScript III was used for first-strand cDNA synthesis, primed with a 2:1 mix of oligo-dT and random hexamers. Amplification bias was assessed with a synthetic immune receptor repertoire, and residual bias was removed computationally. As for the original processing: Raw reads were preprocessed to remove errors, and CDR3 was defined by IMGT conventions from the conserved cysteine to phenylalanine. Clonality was computed as 1 minus the Shannon entropy, with the entropy normalized by log2 of the number of productive unique TCRs. Whether each scalp clone was CD4 or CD8 was inferred by checking scalp TCRbeta sequences against the CD4 and CD8 repertoires from sorted blood. Sourced from immuneACCESS, this table was stored by TCRdb with only in-frame sequences that have V and J called. A share of the clones is absent; for the studies checked, an unresolved V gene accounts for under half, and the remainder has no known explanation. V and J calls and clone size are given by that table; D and trimming were obtained from the DNA. The sample includes approximately 190,000 clones, with about three fifths observed a single time. Approximately 5.1% of the sample is in the top ten clones.

The sequencing used CD4+ T cells sorted from blood, collected at week 24, from a patient treated with tofacitinib. This sequence uses TRBV6-5 and TRBJ1-2; the best D guess is TRBD1, with 5 bases matching. The clonotype originates from a human donor with alopecia areata. This receptor carries the CDR3 CASSAGTGGYTF. The sequence in DNA is TGTGCCAGCAGTGCCGGGACCGGTGGCTACACCTTC.